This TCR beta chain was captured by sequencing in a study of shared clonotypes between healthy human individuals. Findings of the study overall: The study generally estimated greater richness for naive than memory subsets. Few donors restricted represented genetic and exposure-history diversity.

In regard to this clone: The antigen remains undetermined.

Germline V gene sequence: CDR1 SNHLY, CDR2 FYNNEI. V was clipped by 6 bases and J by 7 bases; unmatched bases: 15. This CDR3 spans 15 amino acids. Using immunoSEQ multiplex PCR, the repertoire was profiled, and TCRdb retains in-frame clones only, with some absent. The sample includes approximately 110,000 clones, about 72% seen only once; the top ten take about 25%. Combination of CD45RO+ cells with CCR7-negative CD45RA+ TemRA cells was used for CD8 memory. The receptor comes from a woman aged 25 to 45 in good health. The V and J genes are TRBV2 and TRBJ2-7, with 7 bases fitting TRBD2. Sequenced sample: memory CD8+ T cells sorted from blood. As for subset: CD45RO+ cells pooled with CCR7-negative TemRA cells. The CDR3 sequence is CASSSTTRPGGEQYF. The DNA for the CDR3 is TGTGCCAGCAGCTCAACCACTCGTCCGGGAGGAGAGCAGTACTTC.